Below, 24 T cell receptor beta chains from the same sample are listed, as sequenced in a study of technical replicates of blood from a few donors. Here immunoSEQ multiplex PCR was the method, and the copy in TCRdb shows in-frame clones only, minus some. The sample lists under 85,000 clones, 90% to 95% occurring once. Material for sequencing was T cells isolated from PBMCs. The receptors here all came from a human donor in good health.

This chain connects TRBV6-4 to TRBJ1-5, with D tentatively TRBD1 (6 bases). Germline V gene lookup returns CDR1 MRHNA and CDR2 SNTAGT. The V end lost 6 bases, the J end lost 4 bases, and 16 bases lay between the germline ends. The CDR3 spans 15 residues. CDR3 sequence (DNA): TGTGCCAGCAGCGGGGTGGGGGCCCGGAATCAGCCCCAGCATTTT. Translated, it gives CASSGVGARNQPQHF.

The V call is TRBV30, the J call TRBJ2-1; 8 bases fit TRBD1. The V and J ends lost 1 base and 6 bases, in that order; junction bases with no gene match: 5. This CDR3 is built from 14 residues. Germline V gene lookup returns CDR1 GTSNPN and CDR2 SVGIG (reference sequence). CDR3 DNA sequence: TGTGCCTGGAGTGCCGGACAGGGTGGCAATGAGCAGTTCTTC. Translated, it gives CAWSAGQGGNEQFF. The variable domain in full, completed from reference TRBV30 and TRBJ2-1, reads SQTIHQWPATLVQPVGSPLSLECTVEGTSNPNLYWYRQAAGRGLQLLFYSVGIGQISSEVPQNLSASRPQDRQFILSSKKLLLSDSGFYLCAWSAGQGGNEQFFGPGTRLTVL.

The chain couples TRBV6-1 to TRBJ1-5; 8 bases agree with TRBD1. V shed 0 bases and J 5 bases; nucleotides not matched to a gene: 6. Germline lookup yields CDR1 MNHNS and CDR2 SASEGT. This CDR3 comprises 16 residues. The DNA for the CDR3 is TGTGCCAGCAGTGAAGCCGCAGGGGGCTGGTATCAGCCCCAGCATTTT. It specifies CASSEAAGGWYQPQHF.

The chain links TRBV10-1 to TRBJ2-3; D is unresolved. The CDR3 covers 16 residues. CDR1 and CDR2 (germline): WNHNN, SYGVQD (reference sequence). Trimming removed 3 bases at V and 3 bases at J, with 16 bases between. The CDR3 reads CASSDRSAHITDTQYF. The DNA for the CDR3 is TGCGCCAGCAGTGATCGGAGCGCCCACATAACAGATACGCAGTATTTT.

The chain combines TRBV28 with TRBJ2-5; 9 bases agree with TRBD2. From germline, CDR1 is MDHEN and CDR2 SYDVKM. V trimming: 3 bases; J trimming: 4 bases; junction bases outside the gene matches: 3. The CDR3 runs 14 residues. The CDR3 reads CASSFAGGGETQYF. The CDR3 coding sequence is TGTGCCAGCAGTTTTGCGGGAGGGGGAGAGACCCAGTACTTC.

The V and J genes are TRBV6-5 and TRBJ1-1, with 7 bases lining up with TRBD1. CDR1 and CDR2 (germline): MNHEY, SVGAGI. There are 13 residues in the CDR3. V trimming: 10 bases; J trimming: 10 bases; junction bases outside the gene matches: 15. CDR3 protein: CATSTGQGVRAFF. In DNA form, the CDR3 reads TGTGCCACCTCTACCGGCCAGGGGGTTCGAGCTTTCTTT.

This clone was found once. The chain recombines TRBV5-1 with TRBJ1-5; 11 bases match TRBD1. The trim removed 4 bases at V and 2 bases at J, leaving 8 bases unmatched. Germline V gene sequence: CDR1 SGHRS, CDR2 YFSETQ. The CDR3 contains 17 residues. Written as DNA, the CDR3 is TGCGCCAGCAGCGAAGGGACAGGGGGTCCCCGCAATCAGCCCCAGCATTTT. It yields the protein CASSEGTGGPRNQPQHF.

The chain has TRBV6-5 and TRBJ2-2, with 7 nucleotides matching TRBD2. CDR3 size: 16 residues. After removal of 0 bases from V and 6 bases from J, the junction contained 7 bases not matched to a gene. Germline V lookup: CDR1 MNHEY, CDR2 SVGAGI. The DNA of the CDR3 is TGTGCCAGCAGTTACTCGATGGGGAGCGGGGCCGGGGAGCTGTTTTTT. Residues: CASSYSMGSGAGELFF.

The chain combines TRBV9 with TRBJ2-1, with D possibly TRBD2 on 7 matching bases. This CDR3 has 15 amino acids. Germline loops: CDR1 SGDLS, CDR2 YYNGEE. The V and J ends lost 4 bases and 7 bases respectively, with 18 bases between them. CDR3 loop: CASSSGGAYRNEQFF. The CDR3 bases are TGTGCCAGCAGCTCTGGGGGGGCGTATAGGAATGAGCAGTTCTTC.

The chain joins TRBV10-3 to TRBJ2-7; D may be TRBD2 (5 bases). The germline gives CDR1 ENHRY, CDR2 SYGVKD. CDR3 length: 12 amino acids. With 4 bases removed from V and 6 bases from J, the gap between germline ends came to 10 bases. CDR3 in amino acids: CAISASGTEQYF. The CDR3 nucleotides read TGTGCCATCAGTGCCAGCGGCACCGAGCAGTACTTC.

This chain links TRBV18 with TRBJ1-4, with TRBD1 as a possible D gene (5 bases). This CDR3 has 14 residues. The V end was cut by 2 bases, the J end by 5 bases, with 9 bases between. In germline, CDR1 is KGHSH, CDR2 LQKENI. CDR3 DNA: TGTGCCAGCTCACCAGGGGGGTCCAATGAAAAACTGTTTTTT. Translating it yields CASSPGGSNEKLFF. Supplemented by reference TRBV18 and TRBJ1-4, the full variable domain reads NAGVMQNPRHLVRRRGQEARLRCSPMKGHSHVYWYRQLPEEGLKFMVYLQKENIIDESGMPKERFSAEFPKEGPSILRIQQVVRGDSAAYFCASSPGGSNEKLFFGSGTQLSVL.

This chain joins TRBV5-4 and TRBJ2-3, with 10 bases fitting TRBD2. This CDR3 has 18 residues. Germline-derived CDR1 and CDR2 are SGHNT and YYREEE (reference sequence). J was trimmed by 5 bases and V by 2 bases; bases with no gene match: 14. The CDR3 DNA is TGTGCCAGCAGCTTAGTCGTAGCGGGGGGCGGCGGTTTAGATACGCAGTATTTT. Translated, it gives CASSLVVAGGGGLDTQYF.

In DNA, the CDR3 is TGTGCCAGCAGCTACCAATCTGCCCGCAGGGGAGAAGAGACCCAGTACTTC. It codes for CASSYQSARRGEETQYF. The rearrangement joins TRBV7-9 to TRBJ2-5; TRBD1 might be the D (6 bases). Trimming took off 4 bases at V and 3 bases at J, with 21 bases between the two ends. The V gene's germline CDR1 is SEHNR and CDR2 FQNEAQ (reference sequence). This CDR3 is built from 17 residues.

This sequence joins TRBV19 and TRBJ2-7; D perhaps matches TRBD1 (5 bases). Germline CDR1 LNHDA, CDR2 SQIVND (reference sequence). The CDR3 totals 12 residues. V lost 5 bases, J lost 3 bases, and 8 bases lay in between. The CDR3 spells CASSDRGYEQYF. The CDR3 region has the DNA TGTGCCAGTAGTGATAGGGGCTACGAGCAGTACTTC.

The rearrangement joins TRBV11-2 to TRBJ2-7; 7 bases line up with TRBD1. The CDR3 is made up of 14 amino acids. The V segment lost 4 bases and the J segment 4 bases; nucleotides outside the gene matches: 7. Germline CDR1 is SGHAT and CDR2 is FQNNGV. In nucleotides, the CDR3 is TGTGCCAGCAGCTCCCGACAGGACAGGTACGAGCAGTACTTC. Residues: CASSSRQDRYEQYF.

The rearrangement joins TRBV7-9 to TRBJ2-7, with 8 positions matching TRBD1. V was pared by 5 bases and J by 5 bases, with 11 bases of the junction left unmatched. Germline V CDR1 and CDR2: SEHNR, FQNEAQ (reference sequence). There are 15 residues in the CDR3. CDR3 nucleotide sequence: TGTGCCAGCAGCGCTAAAGGGCAGGGGGCGAACGAGCAGTACTTC. This translates into CASSAKGQGANEQYF.

The chain combines TRBV6-6 with TRBJ1-1; the D is unclear. This CDR3 spans 14 amino acids. Germline V gene data show CDR1 as MNHNY and CDR2 as SVGAGI (reference sequence). V gave up 1 base and J gave up 1 base, with 7 bases separating them. As DNA, the CDR3 is TGTGCCAGCAGTTACTTTGGAGCGAACACTGAAGCTTTCTTT. This encodes CASSYFGANTEAFF.

This chain joins TRBV27 and TRBJ1-5; 8 bases line up with TRBD1. CDR3 length: 15 residues. Looked up from germline, CDR1 is MNHEY and CDR2 is SMNVEV (reference sequence). J lost 4 bases, V lost 2 bases, and 4 bases had no gene match. CDR3 amino acids: CASSLLYRGNQPQHF. The CDR3 coding sequence is TGTGCCAGCAGTTTACTTTACAGGGGGAATCAGCCCCAGCATTTT.

This clone was picked up a small number of times. The chain is built from TRBV11-2 and TRBJ2-1, with D possibly matching TRBD1 (5 bases). V dropped 1 base and J dropped 10 bases, with 11 bases sitting between them. The CDR3 spans 13 residues. Germline-derived CDR1 and CDR2 are SGHAT and FQNNGV. The CDR3 spells CASSLGDNREQFF. Written as DNA, the CDR3 is TGTGCCAGCAGCTTAGGCGATAACAGGGAGCAGTTCTTC.

J is TRBJ2-3 and V is TRBV9; 10 bases map to TRBD2. The CDR3 consists of 14 residues. CDR1 and CDR2 (germline): SGDLS, YYNGEE. The ends lost 2 bases at V and 5 bases at J; junction bases unmatched: 2. CDR3 region: CASSVTSGQDTQYF. CDR3 in DNA: TGTGCCAGCAGCGTGACTAGCGGGCAAGATACGCAGTATTTT.

V usage is TRBV14 and J usage is TRBJ1-3; 7 positions agree with TRBD1. This CDR3 has 19 residues. The ends lost 0 bases at V and 0 bases at J; junction bases unmatched: 11. CDR1 and CDR2 (germline): SGHDN, FVKESK. The CDR3 loop is CASSQDDGRQGLSGNTIYF. In nucleotides, the CDR3 is TGTGCCAGCAGCCAAGATGATGGCCGACAGGGCCTCTCTGGAAACACCATATATTTT.

The chain is built from TRBV28 and TRBJ2-1; 9 positions agree with TRBD2. V shed 5 bases, J shed 3 bases, and the junction held 14 bases outside the gene matches. The germline CDR1 and CDR2 sequences are MDHEN and SYDVKM. The CDR3 runs 18 residues. The CDR3 loop is CASSPRRDSGSIYNEQFF. In DNA form, the CDR3 reads TGTGCCAGCAGTCCCCGGCGGGATAGCGGGAGCATCTACAATGAGCAGTTCTTC.

The rearrangement links TRBV27 to TRBJ1-2; tentatively, D is TRBD1 (5 bases). Germline loops: CDR1 MNHEY, CDR2 SMNVEV (reference sequence). The CDR3 totals 15 residues. Trimming took 6 bases from V and 4 from J, leaving 18 bases between them. The CDR3 spells CASSPLPRDLYGYTF. In nucleotides, the CDR3 is TGTGCCAGCAGCCCACTCCCCAGGGATCTCTATGGCTACACCTTC.

A single count supports this clone. The V and J genes are TRBV28 and TRBJ1-2; no clear D gene. The CDR3 runs 16 residues. CDR1 is MDHEN, CDR2 SYDVKM, per germline. V shed 3 bases and J shed 8 bases, with 22 bases lying between them. The CDR3 bases are TGTGCCAGCAGTTTGAACAGATATCCGCTGATATTCGGCTACACCTTC. This gives the protein CASSLNRYPLIFGYTF.